The entry that follows covers one T cell receptor (beta chain) sequence. Germline CDR1 reads SGHDN; CDR2 reads FVKESK. With 1 base removed from V and 4 bases from J, the gap between germline ends came to 13 bases. The CDR3 is 15 amino acids. The assay was immunoSEQ multiplex PCR, and TCRdb's table has in-frame clones only and misses some. The sample includes roughly 50,000 clones, 80% to 95% seen only once; the top ten take approximately 3.9%. This sample stems from a study of technical replicates of blood from a few donors. Sequenced input: PBMCs. This chain links TRBV14 with TRBJ1-1, with D possibly being TRBD1 (5 bases). The source is a human donor in good health. Some clones in this sample may be carry-over from other donors' samples. The CDR3 spells CASSQAKGRGTEAFF. In DNA, the CDR3 is TGTGCCAGCAGCCAAGCCAAGGGGCGCGGCACTGAAGCTTTCTTT.